This TCR beta chain was recovered during a study of cytomegalovirus exposure and HLA in healthy donors. 60 Vbeta and 13 Jbeta primers were used in PCR. Assay used: immunoSEQ multiplex PCR; TCRdb lists only in-frame clones, some missing. The sample has some 170,000 clones, roughly 85% seen once. The V end lost 3 bases, the J end lost 8 bases, and 13 bases lay between the germline ends. Germline V lookup: CDR1 MGHDK, CDR2 SYGVNS. CDR3 length: 13 residues. This clonotype was sampled from a man younger than 35 in good health and CMV-seropositive. Material for sequencing was PBMCs. The chain carries TRBV25-1 and TRBJ1-2; no firm D call. Here the CDR3 reads CASSDTLRGGYTF. The CDR3 coding sequence is TGTGCCAGCAGTGACACTCTCCGGGGAGGCTACACCTTC.